A single sample is the source of the 16 T cell receptor beta chains below, sequenced in a study of chronic HIV infection and antiretroviral therapy. TCRdb passed the 5' RACE reads through MiXCR, listing each CDR3 protein once. This sample has more than 30,000 distinct CDR3 sequences, with more than 7.5% found just once. What was sequenced was peripheral blood. These receptor sequences come from an adult who had HIV and had not received antiretroviral therapy, or was an uninfected healthy control (not recorded which).

This clonotype was recorded a few times. This chain links TRBV6-2 or TRBV6-3 with TRBJ2-3, with 8 bases identical to TRBD2. There are 17 residues in the CDR3. CDR1 and CDR2 from the germline V gene are MNHEY and SVGEGT. The V and J ends lost 2 bases and 7 bases, in that order; junction bases with no gene match: 14. The CDR3 region has the DNA TGTGCCAGCAGTTACCAAGCGGGGGAAGGCCGGAAGAATACGCAGTATTTT. This gives the protein CASSYQAGEGRKNTQYF.

This clonotype was counted only a few times. This rearrangement joins TRBV25-1 to TRBJ2-7; D gene ambiguous. The CDR3 is made up of 13 amino acids. CDR1 MGHDK and CDR2 SYGVNS come from the germline V gene. V was cut by 5 bases and J by 4 bases, with 12 bases left in between. The CDR3: CASSHPPEYEQYF. CDR3 nucleotide sequence: TGTGCCAGCAGTCACCCACCCGAATACGAGCAGTACTTC.

The chain uses TRBV20-1 and TRBJ2-6; the D is unclear. The CDR3 spans 15 residues. From germline, CDR1 is DFQATT and CDR2 SNEGSKA (reference sequence). V was cut by 2 bases and J by 0 bases, with 8 bases left in between. The CDR3 sequence is CSARPGLSGANVLTF. CDR3 sequence (DNA): TGCAGTGCTAGACCGGGTCTCTCTGGGGCCAACGTCCTGACTTTC.

This clonotype was counted between two and nine times. The J gene is TRBJ2-1, the V gene TRBV3-1; 14 nucleotides agree with TRBD2. With 2 bases clipped from V and 6 bases from J, the junction kept 9 bases outside the gene matches. The CDR3 is made up of 18 amino acids. The germline gives CDR1 LGHDT, CDR2 YNNKEL (reference sequence). The DNA for the CDR3 is TGTGCCAGCAGCCAAACGTCAGGACTAGCGGGAGGTGGCAATGAGCAGTTCTTC. Translated, it gives CASSQTSGLAGGGNEQFF.

This clonotype was recorded at least ten times. The chain carries TRBV4-3 and TRBJ2-7; 8 positions agree with TRBD2. V was clipped by 4 bases and J by 5 bases; unmatched bases: 4. The germline CDR1 and CDR2 sequences are LGHNA and YSLEER. The CDR3 is 13 amino acids. The CDR3 DNA reads TGCGCCAGCAGCCTTCTTAGCGGGGACGAGCAGTACTTC. This sequence encodes CASSLLSGDEQYF.

This clonotype has a count of ten or more. The rearrangement joins TRBV20-1 to TRBJ1-1; TRBD1 matches 7 bases. The CDR3 is 13 amino acids. The V gene's germline CDR1 is DFQATT and CDR2 SNEGSKA (reference sequence). The J segment lost 2 bases and the V segment lost 5 bases, leaving 5 bases of the junction unmatched. In nucleotides, the CDR3 is TGCAGTGCTGACAGGGATTATAACACTGAAGCTTTCTTT. Translating gives CSADRDYNTEAFF.

This clonotype was detected many times. This rearrangement joins TRBV7-9 to TRBJ1-3, with 7 bases matching TRBD1. Unmatched junction bases numbered 5, after V lost 4 bases and J lost 2 bases. This CDR3 has 15 amino acids. The germline gives CDR1 SEHNR, CDR2 FQNEAQ (reference sequence). DNA of the CDR3: TGTGCCAGCAGCTCACTTGGGACAGCTGGAAACACCATATATTTT. It translates to CASSSLGTAGNTIYF.

The chain has TRBV4-1 and TRBJ2-5; a weak D match, TRBD2 (5 bases). Germline lookup yields CDR1 MGHRA and CDR2 YSYEKL. This CDR3 has 13 amino acids. Trimming removed 4 bases at V and 4 bases at J, with 10 bases between. This CDR3 reads CASSRLRGETQYF. The CDR3 nucleotides are TGCGCCAGCAGCCGCCTTCGGGGAGAGACCCAGTACTTC.

The chain recombines TRBV11-1 with TRBJ2-5, with 9 bases identical to TRBD1. The CDR3 spans 14 residues. Per the germline V gene, CDR1 is SGHAT and CDR2 is FQDESV (reference sequence). With 5 bases clipped from V and 4 bases from J, the junction kept 5 bases outside the gene matches. The CDR3 loop reads CASSGGTGRETQYF. The CDR3, as DNA: TGTGCCAGCAGCGGAGGGACAGGGCGAGAGACCCAGTACTTC.

This clonotype was detected ten times or more. The V call is TRBV20-1, the J call TRBJ2-5, with TRBD2 matching 10 bases. CDR3 length equals 14 residues. Germline V gene data show CDR1 as DFQATT and CDR2 as SNEGSKA (reference sequence). V shed 6 bases and J 1 base; nucleotides not matched to a gene: 5. CDR3 sequence reads: CSAWTSGFQETQYF. CDR3 DNA sequence: TGCAGTGCGTGGACTAGCGGCTTCCAAGAGACCCAGTACTTC.

The rearrangement uses TRBV2 and TRBJ1-1; possibly TRBD1 for D (5 bases). Germline loops: CDR1 SNHLY, CDR2 FYNNEI. The germline V and J ends were trimmed by 4 bases and 6 bases, with 15 bases remaining between them. This CDR3 region has 14 residues. DNA of the CDR3: TGTGCCAGCAGTGTGAGGCAGGGCTTGGCTGAAGCTTTCTTT. Protein product: CASSVRQGLAEAFF.

The count of this clonotype is one. This may arise from a read error, as a much more abundant clone is one base away. This CDR3 fails to terminate in the conserved phenylalanine or tryptophan, so it likely reflects a read error. The rearrangement uses TRBV3-1 and TRBJ2-1, with D possibly being TRBD1 (5 bases). Between the trimmed V and J ends, which lost 1 base and 6 bases, there was a span of 7 bases. This CDR3 spans 13 amino acids. The germline V gene encodes CDR1 LGHDT and CDR2 YNNKEL (reference sequence). In nucleotides, the CDR3 is TGTGCCAGCAGCCAAGGACAGAGCAATGAGCAGTTCCTC. Translation gives CASSQGQSNEQFL.

This clonotype appeared a few times. The V gene is TRBV7-6, the J gene TRBJ1-3; 8 nucleotides agree with TRBD1. CDR1 is SGHVS and CDR2 is FNYEAQ in the germline V gene. V lost 4 bases and J lost 2; bases outside the gene matches: 7. The CDR3 is 16 amino acids. The DNA of the CDR3 is TGTGCCAGCAGCTCGTGGACAGGGACGACTGGAAACACCATATATTTT. Protein: CASSSWTGTTGNTIYF.

This clonotype occurred many times. The chain joins TRBV18 to TRBJ1-1, with D uncertain. This CDR3 is built from 16 residues. CDR1 and CDR2 (germline): KGHSH, LQKENI. Trimming took 3 bases from V and 6 from J, leaving 20 bases between them. In DNA form, the CDR3 reads TGTGCCAGCTCACCCGTTTACGGGCCACTAAAGGCTGAAGCTTTCTTT. Translated, it gives CASSPVYGPLKAEAFF.

This clonotype was detected many times. V and J are TRBV5-1 and TRBJ2-2; the match to TRBD2 covers 10 bases. This CDR3 spans 18 amino acids. CDR1 and CDR2 from the germline V gene are SGHRS and YFSETQ. Trimming took 0 bases from V and 3 from J; bases not matched to a gene: 8. This CDR3 reads CASSLEPLAGSYTGELFF. CDR3 in DNA: TGCGCCAGCAGCTTGGAGCCACTAGCGGGATCATACACCGGGGAGCTGTTTTTT.

This clonotype showed up many times. The genes are TRBV6-6 and TRBJ2-3; D is undetermined. Germline CDR1 MNHNY, CDR2 SVGAGI (reference sequence). The CDR3 length is 12 residues. V was trimmed by 5 bases and J by 0 bases, leaving 3 bases between them. CDR3 nucleotides: TGTGCCAGCAGTATTAGCACAGATACGCAGTATTTT. This translates into CASSISTDTQYF.